The sample holds many counts of the clone carrying this T cell receptor beta chain. The entry originates in a study of CD8 T cells in ankylosing spondylitis. In TCRdb, the 5' RACE reads were re-called with MiXCR into one record per CDR3 protein. The repertoire includes roughly 230,000 distinct CDR3 sequences, less than 9.5% of them detected once, and around 5.1% sits in the top ten. From germline, CDR1 is LGHNA and CDR2 YSLEER. The V end was cut by 1 base, the J end by 4 bases, with 16 bases between. The CDR3 spans 16 residues. The TCR was taken from a female donor with ankylosing spondylitis or in good health (not recorded which). V is TRBV4-3 and J is TRBJ1-2, with D hard to call. The sequenced sample was blood, either unsorted or a sorted T cell fraction (not recorded which). In DNA, the CDR3 is TGCGCCAGCAGCCAAGTAAGGATGGAGGCCGCCTATGGCTACACCTTC. Protein: CASSQVRMEAAYGYTF.